This T cell receptor beta chain was retrieved from a study of blood T cell repertoires in COVID-19. Whole-study context: PBMCs, B-cell-depleted T cells, or T cells were the source of the cDNA or gDNA that made up the material.

CDR3 length: 12 amino acids. CDR1 is LNHDA and CDR2 is SQIVND in the germline V gene (reference sequence). Trimming left V 11 bases short and J 1 base short, with 11 bases between. Measured with immunoSEQ multiplex PCR; TCRdb has only the in-frame clones, and not every one. The sample includes about 59,000 clones, around 79% of them seen just once. The TCR was taken from a woman aged 45 to 65 with active or convalescent COVID-19. V and J are TRBV19 and TRBJ1-1, with D maybe TRBD1 (5 bases). The sample taken for sequencing was peripheral blood. The CDR3 coding sequence is TGTGCCTGTGGGGCAGGGAACACTGAAGCTTTCTTT. Protein: CACGAGNTEAFF. Variable domain in full (rest from reference TRBV19 and TRBJ1-1): DGGITQSPKYLFRKEGQNVTLSCEQNLNHDAMYWYRQDPGQGLRLIYYSQIVNDFQKGDIAEGYSVSREKKESFPLTVTSAQKNPTAFYLCACGAGNTEAFFGQGTRLTVV.